This T cell receptor beta chain stems from a study of T cells after yellow fever vaccination. Overall study: The fractions with low cell numbers were processed using SMART-Seq v4 Ultra Low Input.

There are 12 residues in the CDR3. CDR1 GTSNPN and CDR2 SVGIG come from the germline V gene (reference sequence). V lost 0 bases and J 0 bases, leaving 3 bases between the germline ends. A process of 5'RACE template switching, which added a universal primer site and UMIs, was used to make TCR cDNA. TCRdb used MiXCR to reprocess the 5' RACE reads, holding one entry per CDR3 protein. Of roughly 300,000 distinct CDR3 sequences listed, less than 9.5% are singletons. In this sample, this clonotype turned up a few times. Its matching antigen is unknown. A much larger clone sits a single nucleotide away, making a read error possible. Study-level points and caveats: Abundant clonotypes from the bulk population could have been carried over as contaminants into FACS-sorted repertoires. Most primary-vaccination clones recurred post-booster (roughly 96% CD4, over 70% CD8).

The sample was PBMCs, taken roughly 47 days after the first yellow fever vaccination. This receptor was identified in a man younger than 35 who received the YFV17D yellow fever vaccine. The chain employs TRBV30 and TRBJ2-7; D is uncertain. DNA for the CDR3: TGTGCCTGGAGTGTCACCTCCTACGAGCAGTACTTC. This translates into CAWSVTSYEQYF.